This T cell receptor beta chain was sequenced for a study of graft-versus-host responses after intestinal transplantation. Study in general: Induction with anti-thymocyte globulin, then tacrolimus and steroids for three to four years, was given to all recipients.

Generated by immunoSEQ multiplex PCR, the TCRdb table keeps only in-frame clones and is missing some. Of about 54,000 clones listed, about 89% were seen once; the top ten hold approximately 5.5%. Regarding this clone: Its antigen is unidentified.

Findings and caveats of the study: GvH clones detected in recipient marrow included some appearing first in ileum or blood.

Germline CDR1 LNHDA, CDR2 SQIVND (reference sequence). The CDR3 is made up of 14 amino acids. V gave up 6 bases and J gave up 2 bases, with 12 bases separating them. The clonotype comes from a human patient who received an intestinal transplant, so some T cells may come from the graft donor. The source material was PBMCs, sampled nearly 670 days after intestinal transplant. The chain joins TRBV19 to TRBJ2-3; D is possibly TRBD2 (6 bases). This CDR3 is CASSPGTLTDTQYF. CDR3 bases: TGTGCCAGTAGCCCCGGGACTCTCACAGATACGCAGTATTTT.